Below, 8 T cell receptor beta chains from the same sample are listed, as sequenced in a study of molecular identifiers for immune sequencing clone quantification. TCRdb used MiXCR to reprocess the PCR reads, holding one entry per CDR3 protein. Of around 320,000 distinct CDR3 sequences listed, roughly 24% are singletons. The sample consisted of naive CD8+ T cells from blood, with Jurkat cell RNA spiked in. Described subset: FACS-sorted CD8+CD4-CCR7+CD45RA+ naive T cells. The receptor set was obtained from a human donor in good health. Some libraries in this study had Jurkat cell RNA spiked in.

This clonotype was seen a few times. The CDR3 bases are TGTGCCAGCAGCTTTTTCCCCGGCCCTACCTACGAGCAGTACTTC. This sequence encodes CASSFFPGPTYEQYF. This chain connects TRBV5-8 to TRBJ2-7; D call uncertain. CDR1 is SGHTS, CDR2 YDEGEE, per germline. CDR3 length: 15 residues. With 2 bases removed from V and 2 bases from J, the gap between germline ends came to 14 bases.

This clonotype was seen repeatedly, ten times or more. CDR3 protein: CASTLAGGPGEQYF. The CDR3 DNA reads TGTGCCAGCACCCTAGCGGGAGGGCCGGGCGAGCAGTACTTC. This sequence joins TRBV28 and TRBJ2-7; 12 bases align to TRBD2. The germline V gene has CDR1 MDHEN and CDR2 SYDVKM. V shed 7 bases and J 6 bases; nucleotides not matched to a gene: 7. CDR3 length equals 14 residues.

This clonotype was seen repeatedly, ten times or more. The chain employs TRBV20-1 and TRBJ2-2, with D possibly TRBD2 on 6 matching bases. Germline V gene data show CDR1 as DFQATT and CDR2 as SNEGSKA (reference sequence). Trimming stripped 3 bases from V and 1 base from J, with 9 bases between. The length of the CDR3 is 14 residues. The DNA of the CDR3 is TGCAGTGCTAGCATGGGACTGAACACCGGGGAGCTGTTTTTT. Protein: CSASMGLNTGELFF.

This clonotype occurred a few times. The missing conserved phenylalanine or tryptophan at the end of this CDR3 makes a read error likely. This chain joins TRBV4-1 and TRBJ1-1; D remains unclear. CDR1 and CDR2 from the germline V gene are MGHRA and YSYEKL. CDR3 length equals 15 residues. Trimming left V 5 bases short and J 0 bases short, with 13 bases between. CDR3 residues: CASSRESVMNTEAFL. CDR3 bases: TGCGCCAGCAGCAGAGAATCAGTCATGAACACTGAAGCTTTCCTT.

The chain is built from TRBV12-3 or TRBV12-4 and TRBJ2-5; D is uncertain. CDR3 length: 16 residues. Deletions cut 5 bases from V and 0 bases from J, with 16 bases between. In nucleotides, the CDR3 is TGTGCCAGCAGTCCTAGTGGGGTATTGTACCAAGAGACCCAGTACTTC. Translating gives CASSPSGVLYQETQYF.

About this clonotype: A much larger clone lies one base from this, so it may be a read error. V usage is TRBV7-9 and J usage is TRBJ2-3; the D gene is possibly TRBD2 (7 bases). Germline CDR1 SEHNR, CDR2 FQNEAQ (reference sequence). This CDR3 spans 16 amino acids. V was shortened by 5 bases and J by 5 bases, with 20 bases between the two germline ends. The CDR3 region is CASSPPAGAVIDTQYF. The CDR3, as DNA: TGTGCCAGCAGCCCCCCTGCGGGGGCGGTCATAGATACGCAGTATTTT. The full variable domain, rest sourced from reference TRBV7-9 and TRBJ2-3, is DTGVSQNPRHKITKRGQNVTFRCDPISEHNRLYWYRQTLGQGPEFLTYFQNEAQLEKSRLLSDRFSAERPKGSFSTLEIQRTEQGDSAMYLCASSPPAGAVIDTQYFGPGTRLTVL.

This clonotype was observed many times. CDR3 nucleotides: TGTGCCAGCGGGAGACCCCAGCATTTT. The encoded protein is CASGRPQHF. This chain joins TRBV27 and TRBJ1-5; D is unclear. This CDR3 has 9 residues. CDR1 MNHEY and CDR2 SMNVEV come from the germline V gene (reference sequence). V was cut by 8 bases and J by 10 bases, with 6 bases left in between.

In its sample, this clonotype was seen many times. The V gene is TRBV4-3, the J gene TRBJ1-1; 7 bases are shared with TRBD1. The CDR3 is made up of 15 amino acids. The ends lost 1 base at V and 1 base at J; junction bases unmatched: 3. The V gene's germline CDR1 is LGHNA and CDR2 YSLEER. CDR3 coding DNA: TGCGCCAGCAGCCAAGCCCGGACAGGGAACACTGAAGCTTTCTTT. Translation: CASSQARTGNTEAFF.